This entry concerns a single T cell receptor (beta chain). Its recognized antigen is unknown. Base-call qualities are not available, and no considerably larger clone is one nucleotide away. TCRbeta CDR3 regions were amplified from genomic DNA by means of the immunoSEQ Assay, a bias-controlled multiplex PCR. In the authors' own workflow: The number of nucleated cells in each sample was estimated from the amplification of reference gene primers within the assay. To quantify the absolute abundance of each unique TCRbeta CDR3 rearrangement, sequence reads were collapsed and filtered. For each sample, productive Simpson clonality was calculated by taking the square root of Simpson's diversity index across productive rearrangements. The source is immuneACCESS, and TCRdb retained only in-frame sequences with V and J called. Part of the clones is not carried over; for the studies checked, unresolved V genes explain less than half of this, and the remainder is unexplained. V, J and clone size were drawn from that table, and D and trimming were deduced from the DNA. The sample profile shows around 230,000 clones; 80% to 85% of them were found once. 25% to 35% of the sample comes from the top ten.

The sample belongs to a study of blood T cell repertoires in COVID-19 (dated by TCRdb to 2020 to 2021). Some background on the complete study: Collaborator samples came from the United States, Italy and Spain and covered acute and convalescent phases of COVID-19. Samples were obtained from the ongoing ImmuneRACE study (first 160 participants) and from 1,254 subjects provided by 6 global collaborators. The sample metadata nearly always contained a de-identified subject ID, COVID-19 status, age in years and sex. The material from the prospective study consisted of cDNA or gDNA derived from T cells, B-cell-depleted T cells, or PBMCs. Deeply sampled blood TCRbeta repertoires from subjects exposed to, actively infected with, or recovered from COVID-19 were included in the dataset. Where available, HLA class I and class II types were obtained from metadata supplied by the sample provider rather than from assay-based typing. The repertoires were released in a freely available public database intended as a resource for research on the immune response to SARS-CoV-2.

The CDR3 measures 16 amino acids from cysteine to phenylalanine. Kept here is only the CDR3 DNA, which spans 48 bases and is read in frame from base 1. Trimmed from V: 8 bases; trimmed from J: 4 bases; junction bases lacking a gene match: 17. CDR1 and CDR2, looked up from the germline V gene, are SQVTM and ANQGSEA. Whole blood was collected in K2EDTA tubes by collaborating institutions according to the institutions' own protocols. For TCRbeta analysis, collaborators shipped samples as frozen whole blood, isolated PBMCs, or DNA extracted from either of those sample types. Results the study describes overall, beyond this receptor: How much clinical and demographic metadata was included differed by source and by participant, and the metadata was provided uncurated.

The chain is assembled from TRBV29-1 and TRBJ2-1; 7 central bases correspond to TRBD2. This TCR was recovered from a man aged 35-49 years with acute or convalescent COVID-19. The source material was peripheral blood. The CDR3 loop reads CSFKNPLAEIYNEQFF. The sequence in DNA is TGCAGCTTCAAAAACCCCCTAGCGGAAATATACAATGAGCAGTTCTTC.